This entry lists 2 T cell receptor beta chains sequenced from one sample in a study of STAT5B mutations in CD4+ large granular lymphocyte leukemia. Only in-frame clones appear in the TCRdb table, and some are missing; sequencing was by immunoSEQ multiplex PCR. Of fewer than 50,000 clones listed, 75% to 85% are singletons. The specimen sequenced was CD4+ T cells from blood buffy coats. The source is a human donor in good health.

The chain joins TRBV29-1 to TRBJ1-2; 7 positions agree with TRBD1. V gave up 7 bases and J gave up 4 bases; unmatched junction bases: 9. From germline, CDR1 is SQVTM and CDR2 ANQGSEA. The CDR3 is made up of 13 amino acids. CDR3 loop: CSAGDSYSYGYTF. CDR3 DNA: TGCAGCGCAGGGGACAGCTATTCCTATGGCTACACCTTC.

The V and J genes are TRBV23-1 and TRBJ1-2, with a tentative D call TRBD1 (5 bases). TRBV23-1 is assigned to the ORF class and has an uncertain function. V lost 0 bases to trimming and J lost 6 bases, with 14 bases between them. This CDR3 is 15 amino acids long. In nucleotides, the CDR3 is TGCGCCAGCAGTCAATCGACCGGGGGTGGGGATGGCTACACCTTC. This gives the protein CASSQSTGGGDGYTF.